In this sample, the clone carrying this TCR beta chain turned up a few times. The antigen is not known. In all sorted populations, purity surpassed 98%. The source of the sample is a study of beta chain features in type 1 diabetes. About the research overall: Healthy donors and patients had similar age, gender and cell yields. General study points: Among type 1 diabetes patients, VDJ junctions had fewer insertions and more deletions.

CDR1 MNHNY and CDR2 SVGAGI come from the germline V gene (reference sequence). The CDR3 extends over 14 amino acids. The J segment lost 5 bases and the V segment lost 5 bases, leaving 5 bases of the junction unmatched. The entirety of the isolated RNA underwent reverse transcription, so expressed TCRB transcripts were sequenced. The study sequenced naive, central memory and regulatory T cell samples to an average of about 3.6 million reads. Libraries were prepared by immunoSEQ multiplex PCR; TCRdb keeps only in-frame clonotypes and omits some of them. The table has 150,000 or so clones, approximately 9% seen once; the top ten hold approximately 2.3%.

The sequence came from a woman aged 18-30 years in good health. Sequencing was performed on central memory CD4+ T cells from blood. The chain employs TRBV6-6 and TRBJ1-1, with 10 bases lining up with TRBD1. The DNA of the CDR3 is TGTGCCAGCAGTACCGGGACAGGGGCTACTGAAGCTTTCTTT. Translation gives CASSTGTGATEAFF.